Listed below are T cell receptor beta chains from one sample, sequenced in a study of T cell repertoires in cytomegalovirus infection. These receptors' antigens are unknown. MiXCR was run by TCRdb on the reads, yielding one entry per CDR3 protein. The repertoire has about 770,000 distinct CDR3 sequences, about 27% of them found once; the top ten carry around 13%. The specimen was cultured CD8+ T cells from PBMCs, collected from culture after CMV antigen stimulation. The receptors stem from a human donor in good health (CMV status not recorded). Some clones in this sample may be carry-over from other donors' samples. CDR3s include the opening cysteine and the closing phenylalanine or tryptophan. The D gene is left open where the match is weak. Size tells how often a clone was seen (once, few, many) or the class of an expanded clone, and some rows leave it out.

j_call d_call v_call clone_size cdr3_aa cdr3_nt
TRBJ1-1 NA TRBV7-9 many CASSLFSGEGEAFF TGTGCCAGCAGCTTATTCTCCGGAGAGGGTGAAGCTTTCTTT
TRBJ2-1 NA TRBV19 NA CASSIVPLDSSEQFF TGTGCCAGTAGTATAGTCCCCCTGGACTCGAGTGAGCAGTTCTTC
TRBJ2-7 TRBD1 TRBV6-1 few CASSYPGQGVWEQYF TGTGCCAGCAGTTATCCGGGACAGGGTGTTTGGGAGCAGTACTTC
TRBJ2-2 NA TRBV12-5 NA CASGSPTGELFF TGTGCTAGTGGCTCCCCTACCGGGGAGCTGTTTTTT
TRBJ2-6 NA TRBV29-1 NA CSVEEGTEILSGANVLTF TGCAGCGTTGAAGAAGGGACCGAAATCCTCTCTGGGGCCAACGTCCTGACTTTC
TRBJ2-5 TRBD1 TRBV7-9 few CASSSQGAWETQYF TGTGCCAGCAGCTCCCAGGGGGCTTGGGAGACCCAGTACTTC
TRBJ1-1 NA TRBV29-1 few CSVEEVLNTEAFF TGCAGCGTTGAGGAGGTTTTGAACACTGAAGCTTTCTTT
TRBJ2-7 TRBD1 TRBV27 NA CATSPGQFYEQYF TGTGCCACCAGTCCGGGACAGTTCTACGAGCAGTACTTC
TRBJ2-3 NA TRBV27 few CASKDWEDTQYF TGTGCCAGCAAGGACTGGGAGGATACGCAGTATTTT
TRBJ2-3 TRBD1 TRBV6-1 NA CASRRTGVLTDTQYF TGTGCCAGCAGGAGGACAGGGGTACTCACAGATACGCAGTATTTT
TRBJ1-2 NA TRBV7-2 many CASSSRHLYGYTF TGTGCCAGCAGTTCTCGGCACCTCTATGGCTACACCTTC
TRBJ2-7 TRBD2 TRBV7-6 NA CASSLYDRGGDEQYF TGTGCCAGCAGCTTATATGATCGCGGGGGAGACGAGCAGTACTTC
TRBJ2-2 NA TRBV12-3/TRBV12-4 NA CASRPAADITGELFF TGTGCCAGCCGTCCCGCGGCGGACATCACCGGGGAGCTGTTTTTT
TRBJ2-3 NA TRBV6-1 NA CASSARTVPQGPDTQYF TGTGCCAGCAGTGCCCGGACAGTTCCCCAGGGCCCAGATACGCAGTATTTT
TRBJ2-5 TRBD1 TRBV27 few CAAGQGARETQYF TGTGCCGCCGGACAGGGGGCGCGAGAGACCCAGTACTTC
TRBJ2-2 TRBD2 TRBV14 NA CASSQGLSDTGELFF TGTGCCAGCAGCCAGGGACTATCGGACACCGGGGAGCTGTTTTTT
TRBJ1-1 NA TRBV6-6 NA CASSYPYRDTEAFF TGTGCCAGCAGTTACCCCTATAGAGACACTGAAGCTTTCTTT
TRBJ2-7 TRBD1 TRBV7-9 NA CASSAEGQGYEQYF TGTGCCAGCAGCGCCGAGGGACAGGGCTACGAGCAGTACTTC